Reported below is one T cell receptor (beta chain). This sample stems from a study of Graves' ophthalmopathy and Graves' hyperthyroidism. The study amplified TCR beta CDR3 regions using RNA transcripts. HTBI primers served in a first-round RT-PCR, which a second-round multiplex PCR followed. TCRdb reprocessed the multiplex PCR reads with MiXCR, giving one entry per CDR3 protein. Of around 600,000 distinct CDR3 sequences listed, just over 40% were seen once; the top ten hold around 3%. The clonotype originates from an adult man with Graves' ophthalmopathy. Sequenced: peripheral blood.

CDR3 DNA sequence: TGCAGCGTACGGGCAGCGAACACCGGGGAGCTGTTTTTT. Translated: CSVRAANTGELFF. This sequence joins TRBV29-1 and TRBJ2-2; D ambiguous. CDR1 and CDR2 from the germline V gene are SQVTM and ANQGSEA. V dropped 6 bases and J dropped 0 bases, with 8 bases sitting between them. This CDR3 region has 13 residues.